Described below is a single TCR beta chain sequence and its context. Its matching antigen is unknown. The assay was immunoSEQ multiplex PCR, and TCRdb's table has in-frame clones only and misses some. The data contain over 100,000 clones, roughly 90% of them singletons. V dropped 1 base and J dropped 2; count of bases not matched to a gene: 3. Germline CDR1 LNHDA, CDR2 SQIVND (reference sequence). This CDR3 region has 15 residues. These data are taken from a study of cytomegalovirus exposure and HLA in healthy donors. Study-wide points: Whilst most TCR sequences proved rare, a subset of public TCRs occurred across many donors. Three chains tied to CMV proved CMV antigen-specific in vitro. A classifier reportedly called cytomegalovirus status with high sensitivity and specificity.

The source is a woman younger than 30 in good health and CMV-seronegative. The rearrangement uses TRBV19 and TRBJ2-7; 9 bases match TRBD2. Sample: PBMCs. CDR3 region: CASSIGSSGAYEQYF. The CDR3 nucleotides are TGTGCCAGTAGTATAGGCTCTAGCGGGGCCTACGAGCAGTACTTC.